This TCR beta chain was documented in a study of post-analysis software for immune sequencing data. Study findings and constraints: Significantly lower normalized Chao1 diversity was found in patients with multiple sclerosis relative to controls. Patients showed TRBV5-6, TRBV5-1 and TRBV20-1 among roughly five TRBV segments more frequent than in controls.

Trimming removed 6 bases from V and 13 bases from J; junction bases left unmatched: 13. CDR3 size: 13 residues. In germline, CDR1 is DFQATT, CDR2 SNEGSKA (reference sequence). On this clonotype itself: Its antigen is still unknown.

The authors incorporated unique molecular identifiers into the TCR beta cDNA libraries. TCRdb independently ran MiXCR on the PCR reads; one entry per CDR3 protein. The sample contains approximately 690,000 distinct CDR3 sequences, 55% to 60% of which appear only once. Specimen: blood. The genes are TRBV20-1 and TRBJ2-4, with 9 nucleotides matching TRBD2. This receptor was taken from a girl aged 2-10 years with multiple sclerosis. The CDR3 spells CSAFSSGKGEQYF. CDR3 nucleotide sequence: TGCAGTGCCTTCTCTAGCGGGAAGGGTGAGCAGTACTTC.